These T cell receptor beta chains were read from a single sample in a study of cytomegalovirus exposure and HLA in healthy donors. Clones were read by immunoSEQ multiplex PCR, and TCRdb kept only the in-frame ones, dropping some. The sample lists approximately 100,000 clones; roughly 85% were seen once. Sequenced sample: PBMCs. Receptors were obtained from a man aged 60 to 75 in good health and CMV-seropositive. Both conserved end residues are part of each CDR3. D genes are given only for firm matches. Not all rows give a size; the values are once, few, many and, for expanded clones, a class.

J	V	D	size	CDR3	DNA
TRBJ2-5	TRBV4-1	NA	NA	CASSQEGHSPREQYF	TGCGCCAGCAGCCAAGAGGGACACTCTCCCCGAGAGCAGTACTTC
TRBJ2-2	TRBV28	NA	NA	CASSLVKGPTGELFF	TGTGCCAGCAGTTTAGTGAAGGGGCCTACCGGGGAGCTGTTTTTT
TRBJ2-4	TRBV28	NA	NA	CASSPTGSQNIQYF	TGTGCCAGCAGTCCCACAGGGTCCCAAAACATTCAGTACTTC
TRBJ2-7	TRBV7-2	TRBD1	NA	CASSLGGGVQYEQYF	TGTGCCAGCAGCTTAGGAGGGGGCGTTCAATACGAGCAGTACTTC
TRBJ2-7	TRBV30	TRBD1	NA	CAWSSFGTGDGRPSYF	TGTGCCTGGAGTTCCTTCGGGACAGGGGACGGGAGACCCAGCTACTTC
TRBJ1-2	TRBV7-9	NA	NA	CASSYPRGREDYGYTF	TGTGCCAGCAGCTACCCCCGGGGCAGGGAGGACTATGGCTACACCTTC
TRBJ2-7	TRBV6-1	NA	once	CASSYLRGSYEQYF	TGTGCCAGCAGTTATCTTCGGGGTTCCTACGAGCAGTACTTC
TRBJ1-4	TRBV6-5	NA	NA	CASSYQVDEKLFF	TGTGCCAGCAGTTATCAGGTGGATGAAAAACTGTTTTTT
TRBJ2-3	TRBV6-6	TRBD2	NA	CASSYYSGVSDTQYF	TGTGCCAGCAGTTACTATAGCGGGGTGTCAGATACGCAGTATTTT
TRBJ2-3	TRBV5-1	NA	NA	CASTRRVGTDTQYF	TGCGCCAGCACAAGGAGGGTCGGGACAGATACGCAGTATTTT
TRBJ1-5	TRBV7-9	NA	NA	CSSSLGSQPQHF	TGTTCCAGCAGCTTAGGGAGTCAGCCCCAGCATTTT
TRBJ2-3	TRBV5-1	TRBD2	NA	CASSWEVTSGGTDTQYF	TGCGCCAGCAGCTGGGAGGTGACTAGCGGGGGGACAGATACGCAGTATTTT
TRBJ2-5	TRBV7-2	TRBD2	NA	CASSLLGRASGSRETQYF	TGTGCCAGCAGCCTACTCGGTAGGGCTAGCGGGTCACGGGAGACCCAGTACTTC
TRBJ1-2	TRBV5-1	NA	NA	CASSFTGNYGYTF	TGCGCCAGCAGCTTCACAGGGAACTATGGCTACACCTTC
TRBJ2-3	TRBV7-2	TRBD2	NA	CASSFRLAGDTDTQYF	TGTGCCAGCAGCTTCCGACTAGCGGGGGACACAGATACGCAGTATTTT
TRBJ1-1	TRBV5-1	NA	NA	CASSLQTVNTEAFF	TGCGCCAGCAGCTTACAGACGGTTAACACTGAAGCTTTCTTT
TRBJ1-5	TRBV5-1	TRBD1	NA	CASSLGTGVGNQPQHF	TGCGCCAGCAGCTTGGGTACAGGGGTGGGCAATCAGCCCCAGCATTTT
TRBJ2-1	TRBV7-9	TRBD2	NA	CASSLPTAGGPDNEQFF	TGTGCCAGCAGCTTACCCACTGCGGGGGGCCCTGACAATGAGCAGTTCTTC
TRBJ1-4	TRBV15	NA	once	CATSRDRGAEKLFF	TGTGCCACCAGCAGAGACAGGGGAGCCGAAAAACTGTTTTTT
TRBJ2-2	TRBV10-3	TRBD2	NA	CAIGIAGASNTGELFF	TGTGCCATCGGGATAGCGGGGGCCTCGAACACCGGGGAGCTGTTTTTT
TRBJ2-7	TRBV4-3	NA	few	CASSQARGGRSYEQYF	TGCGCCAGCAGCCAAGCACGGGGAGGCAGGTCCTACGAGCAGTACTTC
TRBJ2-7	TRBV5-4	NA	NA	CASSLGGPSYEQYF	TGTGCCAGCAGCTTGGGAGGCCCTTCCTACGAGCAGTACTTC
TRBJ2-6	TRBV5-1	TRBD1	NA	CATREQGAQGANVLTF	TGCGCCACCAGGGAACAGGGGGCGCAGGGGGCCAACGTCCTGACTTTC
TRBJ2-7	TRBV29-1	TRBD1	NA	CSVESGQGSYQYF	TGCAGCGTTGAATCAGGACAGGGATCCTATCAGTACTTC
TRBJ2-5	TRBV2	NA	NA	CASSFQRETQYF	TGTGCCAGCAGTTTCCAGCGAGAGACCCAGTACTTC
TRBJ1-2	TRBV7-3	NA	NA	CASSLRNREYYGYTF	TGTGCCAGCAGTCTTAGAAACAGGGAATACTATGGCTACACCTTC
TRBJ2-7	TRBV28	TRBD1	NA	CASSPQGDYEQYF	TGTGCCAGCAGTCCTCAGGGGGACTACGAGCAGTACTTC
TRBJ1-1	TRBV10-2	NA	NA	CASTLGGVRTEAFF	TGCGCCAGCACCCTAGGAGGGGTACGAACTGAAGCTTTCTTT
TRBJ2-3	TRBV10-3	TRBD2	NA	CAISDTSGGGVTDTQYF	TGTGCCATCAGTGATACCTCCGGCGGGGGAGTCACAGATACGCAGTATTTT
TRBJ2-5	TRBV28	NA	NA	CASSLYGGSATQYF	TGTGCCAGCAGTTTATACGGCGGCTCGGCGACCCAGTACTTC
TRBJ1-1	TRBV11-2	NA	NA	CASSLGGVGTEAFF	TGTGCCAGCAGCTTAGGGGGGGTGGGCACTGAAGCTTTCTTT
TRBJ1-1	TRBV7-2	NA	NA	CASSLNILQGSVTEAFF	TGTGCCAGCAGCTTAAACATTCTACAGGGAAGTGTCACTGAAGCTTTCTTT
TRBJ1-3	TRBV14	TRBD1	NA	CASSQTNRGAIYF	TGTGCCAGCAGTCAAACGAACAGGGGGGCCATATATTTT
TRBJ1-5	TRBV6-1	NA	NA	CASSPRGNSNQPQHF	TGTGCCAGCAGTCCTAGGGGGAATAGCAATCAGCCCCAGCATTTT
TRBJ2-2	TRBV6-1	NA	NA	CASSGRDIGTGELFF	TGTGCCAGCAGTGGCCGGGACATTGGAACCGGGGAGCTGTTTTTT
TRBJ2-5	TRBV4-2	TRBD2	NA	CASSRAIAAGVETQYF	TGTGCCAGCAGCCGAGCCATCGCAGCGGGGGTTGAGACCCAGTACTTC
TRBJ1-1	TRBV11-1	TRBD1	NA	CASSGRDRWSTEAFF	TGTGCCAGCAGCGGACGGGACAGGTGGAGCACTGAAGCTTTCTTT